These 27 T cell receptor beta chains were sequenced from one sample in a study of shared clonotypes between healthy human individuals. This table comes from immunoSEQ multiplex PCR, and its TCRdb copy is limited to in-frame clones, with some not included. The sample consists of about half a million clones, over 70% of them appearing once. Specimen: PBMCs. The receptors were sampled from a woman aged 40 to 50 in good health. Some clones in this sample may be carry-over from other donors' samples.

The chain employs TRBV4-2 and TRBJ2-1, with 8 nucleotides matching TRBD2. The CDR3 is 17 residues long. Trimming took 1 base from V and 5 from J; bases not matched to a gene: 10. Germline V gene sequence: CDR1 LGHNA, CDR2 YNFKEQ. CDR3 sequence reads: CASSQGELAEGHNEQFF. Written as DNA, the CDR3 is TGTGCCAGCAGCCAAGGGGAACTAGCGGAAGGACACAATGAGCAGTTCTTC.

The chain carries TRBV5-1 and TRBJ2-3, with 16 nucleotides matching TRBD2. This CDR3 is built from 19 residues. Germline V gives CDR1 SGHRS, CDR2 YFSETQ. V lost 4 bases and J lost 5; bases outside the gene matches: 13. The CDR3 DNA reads TGCGCCAGCAGCGAAGGGACTAGCGGGAGGGCCTTGAGTGGAGATACGCAGTATTTT. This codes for CASSEGTSGRALSGDTQYF. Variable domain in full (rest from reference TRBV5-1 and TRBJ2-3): KAGVTQTPRYLIKTRGQQVTLSCSPISGHRSVSWYQQTPGQGLQFLFEYFSETQRNKGNFPGRFSGRQFSNSRSEMNVSTLELGDSALYLCASSEGTSGRALSGDTQYFGPGTRLTVL.

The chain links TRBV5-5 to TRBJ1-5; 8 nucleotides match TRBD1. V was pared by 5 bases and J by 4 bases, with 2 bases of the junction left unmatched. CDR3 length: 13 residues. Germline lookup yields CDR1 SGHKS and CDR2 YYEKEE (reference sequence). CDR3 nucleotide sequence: TGTGCCAGCAGTTGGACAGGGAATCAGCCCCAGCATTTT. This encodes CASSWTGNQPQHF.

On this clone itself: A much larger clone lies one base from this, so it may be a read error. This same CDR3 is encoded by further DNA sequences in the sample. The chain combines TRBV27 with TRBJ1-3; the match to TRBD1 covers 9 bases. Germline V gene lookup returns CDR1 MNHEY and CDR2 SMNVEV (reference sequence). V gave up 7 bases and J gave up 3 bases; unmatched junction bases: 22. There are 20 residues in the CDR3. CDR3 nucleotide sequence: TGTGCCAGCAACCACCCCCCGGGACAGGGAAGTCTCTTTCGTGGAAACACCATATATTTT. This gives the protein CASNHPPGQGSLFRGNTIYF.

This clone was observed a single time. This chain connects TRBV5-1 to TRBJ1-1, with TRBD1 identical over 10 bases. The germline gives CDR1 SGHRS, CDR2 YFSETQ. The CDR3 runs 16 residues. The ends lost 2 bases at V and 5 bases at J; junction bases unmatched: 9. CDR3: CASSLPTGTGVTEAFF. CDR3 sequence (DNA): TGCGCCAGCAGCTTACCGACCGGGACAGGGGTAACTGAAGCTTTCTTT.

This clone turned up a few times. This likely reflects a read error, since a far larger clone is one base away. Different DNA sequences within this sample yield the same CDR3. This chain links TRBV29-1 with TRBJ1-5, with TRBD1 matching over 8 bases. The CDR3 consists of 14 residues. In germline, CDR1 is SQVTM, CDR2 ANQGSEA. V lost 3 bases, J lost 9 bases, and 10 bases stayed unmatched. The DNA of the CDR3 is TGCAGCGTTGATGGGACAGGTCCCCTACGGCCCCAGCATTTT. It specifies CSVDGTGPLRPQHF.

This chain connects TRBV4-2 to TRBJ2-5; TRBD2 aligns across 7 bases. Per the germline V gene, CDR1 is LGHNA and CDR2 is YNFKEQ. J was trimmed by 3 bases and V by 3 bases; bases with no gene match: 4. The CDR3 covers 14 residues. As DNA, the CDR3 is TGTGCCAGCAGCCAGGTTGGGGGGGAAGAGACCCAGTACTTC. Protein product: CASSQVGGEETQYF.

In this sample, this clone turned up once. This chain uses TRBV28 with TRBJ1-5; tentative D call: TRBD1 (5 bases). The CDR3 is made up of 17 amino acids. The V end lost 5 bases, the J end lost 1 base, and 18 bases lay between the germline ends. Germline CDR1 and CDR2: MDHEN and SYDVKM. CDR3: CASSLPSTGGSNQPQHF. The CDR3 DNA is TGTGCCAGCAGTCTCCCCAGTACGGGGGGGAGCAATCAGCCCCAGCATTTT.

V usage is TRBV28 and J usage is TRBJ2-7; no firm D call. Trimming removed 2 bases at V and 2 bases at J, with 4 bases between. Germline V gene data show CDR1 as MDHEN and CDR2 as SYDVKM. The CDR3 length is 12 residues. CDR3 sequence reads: CASSLTPYEQYF. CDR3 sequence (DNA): TGTGCCAGCAGTTTAACCCCCTACGAGCAGTACTTC.

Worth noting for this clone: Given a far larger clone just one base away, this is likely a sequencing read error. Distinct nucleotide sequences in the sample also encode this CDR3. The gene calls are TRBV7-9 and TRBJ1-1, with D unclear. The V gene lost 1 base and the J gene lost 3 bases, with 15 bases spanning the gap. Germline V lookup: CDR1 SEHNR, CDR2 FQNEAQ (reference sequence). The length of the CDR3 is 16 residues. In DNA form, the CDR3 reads TGTGCCAGCAGCTTAGTAGCTCTGGGGAATCACACTGAAGCTTTCTTT. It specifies CASSLVALGNHTEAFF.

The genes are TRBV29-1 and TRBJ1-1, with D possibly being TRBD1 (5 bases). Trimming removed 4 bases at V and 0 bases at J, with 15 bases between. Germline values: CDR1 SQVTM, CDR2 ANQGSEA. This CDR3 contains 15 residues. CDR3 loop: CSVGSGWGMNTEAFF. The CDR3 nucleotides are TGCAGCGTTGGCTCGGGCTGGGGCATGAACACTGAAGCTTTCTTT.

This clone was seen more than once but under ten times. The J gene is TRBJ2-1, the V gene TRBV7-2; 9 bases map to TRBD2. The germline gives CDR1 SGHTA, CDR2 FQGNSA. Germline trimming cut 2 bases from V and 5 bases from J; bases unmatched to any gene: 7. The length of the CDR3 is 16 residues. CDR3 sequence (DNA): TGTGCCAGCAGCTTACAAAGCGGGAGGAAAGACAATGAGCAGTTCTTC. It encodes CASSLQSGRKDNEQFF. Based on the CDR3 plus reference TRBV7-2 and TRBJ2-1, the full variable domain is GAGVSQSPSNKVTEKGKDVELRCDPISGHTALYWYRQSLGQGLEFLIYFQGNSAPDKSGLPSDRFSAERTGGSVSTLTIQRTQQEDSAVYLCASSLQSGRKDNEQFFGPGTRLTVL.

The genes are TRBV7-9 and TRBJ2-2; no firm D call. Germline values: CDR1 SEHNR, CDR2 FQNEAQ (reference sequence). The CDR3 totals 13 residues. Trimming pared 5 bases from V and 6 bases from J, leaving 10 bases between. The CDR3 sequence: CASSIVTAGELFF. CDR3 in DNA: TGTGCCAGCAGCATAGTAACGGCCGGGGAGCTGTTTTTT.

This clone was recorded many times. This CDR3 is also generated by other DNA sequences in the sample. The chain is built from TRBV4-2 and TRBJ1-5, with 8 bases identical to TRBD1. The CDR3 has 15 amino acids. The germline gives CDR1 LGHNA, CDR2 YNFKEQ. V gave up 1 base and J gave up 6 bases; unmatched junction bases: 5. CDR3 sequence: CASSQGTGLGQPQHF. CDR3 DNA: TGTGCCAGCAGCCAAGGGACAGGGTTGGGTCAGCCCCAGCATTTT.

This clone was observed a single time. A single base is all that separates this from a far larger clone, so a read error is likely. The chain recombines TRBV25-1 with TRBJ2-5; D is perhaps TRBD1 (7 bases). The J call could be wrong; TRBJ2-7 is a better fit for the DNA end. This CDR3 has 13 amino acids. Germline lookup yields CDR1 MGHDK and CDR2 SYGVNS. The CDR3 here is CASSPGGLNEQYF. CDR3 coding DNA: TGTGCCAGCAGTCCAGGGGGGTTGAACGAGCAGTACTTC.

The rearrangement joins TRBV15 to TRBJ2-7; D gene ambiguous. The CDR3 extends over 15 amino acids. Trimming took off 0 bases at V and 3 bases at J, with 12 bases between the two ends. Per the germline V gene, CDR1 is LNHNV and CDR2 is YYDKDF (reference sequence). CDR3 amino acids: CATSRDRASGYEQYF. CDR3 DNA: TGTGCCACCAGCAGAGATAGGGCTAGTGGCTACGAGCAGTACTTC.

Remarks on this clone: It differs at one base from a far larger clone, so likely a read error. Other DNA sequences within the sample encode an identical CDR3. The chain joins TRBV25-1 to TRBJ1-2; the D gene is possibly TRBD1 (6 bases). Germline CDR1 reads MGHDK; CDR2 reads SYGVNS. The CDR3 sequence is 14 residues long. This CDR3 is CASSPDRPWDGYTF. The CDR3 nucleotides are TGTGCTAGCAGCCCCGACAGGCCTTGGGATGGCTACACCTTC.

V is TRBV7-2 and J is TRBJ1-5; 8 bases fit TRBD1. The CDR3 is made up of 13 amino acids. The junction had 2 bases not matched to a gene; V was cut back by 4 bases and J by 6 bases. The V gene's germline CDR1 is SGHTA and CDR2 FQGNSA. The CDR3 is CASSSDRGQPQHF. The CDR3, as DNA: TGTGCCAGCAGCTCCGACAGGGGTCAGCCCCAGCATTTT.

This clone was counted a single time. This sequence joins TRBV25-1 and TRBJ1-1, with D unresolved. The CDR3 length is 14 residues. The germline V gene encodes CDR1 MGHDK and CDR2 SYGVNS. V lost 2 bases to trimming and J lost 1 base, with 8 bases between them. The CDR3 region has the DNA TGTGCCAGCAGTGAAATCAGTTCGAACACTGAAGCTTTCTTT. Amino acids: CASSEISSNTEAFF.

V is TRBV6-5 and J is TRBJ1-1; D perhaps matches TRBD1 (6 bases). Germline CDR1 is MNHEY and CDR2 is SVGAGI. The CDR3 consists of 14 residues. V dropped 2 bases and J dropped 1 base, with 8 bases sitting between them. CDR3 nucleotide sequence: TGTGCCAGCAGTTACCGGACAGAGAACACTGAAGCTTTCTTT. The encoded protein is CASSYRTENTEAFF.

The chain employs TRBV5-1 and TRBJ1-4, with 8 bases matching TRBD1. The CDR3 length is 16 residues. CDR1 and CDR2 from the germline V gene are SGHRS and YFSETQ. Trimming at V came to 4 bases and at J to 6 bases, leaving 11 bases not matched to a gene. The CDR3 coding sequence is TGCGCCAGCAGCGCAACAGGGGGACGGGGGTATGAAAAACTGTTTTTT. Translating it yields CASSATGGRGYEKLFF.

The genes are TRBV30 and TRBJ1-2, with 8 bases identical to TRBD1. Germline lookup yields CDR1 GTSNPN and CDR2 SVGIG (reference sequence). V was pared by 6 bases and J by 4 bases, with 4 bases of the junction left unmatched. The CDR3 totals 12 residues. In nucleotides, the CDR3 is TGTGCCTGCCAAACAGGGGGCTATGGCTACACCTTC. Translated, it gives CACQTGGYGYTF.

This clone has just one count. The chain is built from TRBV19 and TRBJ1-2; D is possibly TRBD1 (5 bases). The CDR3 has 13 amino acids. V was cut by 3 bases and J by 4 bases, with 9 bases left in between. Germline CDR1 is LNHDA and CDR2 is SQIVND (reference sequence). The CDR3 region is CASSILGAYGYTF. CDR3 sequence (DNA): TGTGCCAGTAGTATTCTAGGGGCCTATGGCTACACCTTC.

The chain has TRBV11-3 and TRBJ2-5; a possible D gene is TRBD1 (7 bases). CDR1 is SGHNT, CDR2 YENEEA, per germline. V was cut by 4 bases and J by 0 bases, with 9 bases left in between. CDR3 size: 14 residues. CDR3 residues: CASSSRGDQETQYF. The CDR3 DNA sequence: TGTGCCAGCAGCTCCAGGGGGGACCAAGAGACCCAGTACTTC. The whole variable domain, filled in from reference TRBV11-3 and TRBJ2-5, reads EAGVVQSPRYKIIEKKQPVAFWCNPISGHNTLYWYLQNLGQGPELLIRYENEEAVDDSQLPKDRFSAERLKGVDSTLKIQPAELGDSAVYLCASSSRGDQETQYFGPGTRLLVL.

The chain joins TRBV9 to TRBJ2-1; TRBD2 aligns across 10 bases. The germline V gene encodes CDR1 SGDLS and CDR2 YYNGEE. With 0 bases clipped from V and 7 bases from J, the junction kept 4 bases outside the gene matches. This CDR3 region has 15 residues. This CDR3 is CASSVGLAGANEQFF. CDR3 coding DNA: TGTGCCAGCAGCGTAGGACTAGCGGGTGCTAATGAGCAGTTCTTC.

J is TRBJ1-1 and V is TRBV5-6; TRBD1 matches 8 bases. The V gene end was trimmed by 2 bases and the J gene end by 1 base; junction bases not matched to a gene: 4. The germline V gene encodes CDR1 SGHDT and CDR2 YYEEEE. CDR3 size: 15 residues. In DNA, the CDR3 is TGTGCCAGCAGCTTCGACAGGGGAGGGAACACTGAAGCTTTCTTT. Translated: CASSFDRGGNTEAFF.

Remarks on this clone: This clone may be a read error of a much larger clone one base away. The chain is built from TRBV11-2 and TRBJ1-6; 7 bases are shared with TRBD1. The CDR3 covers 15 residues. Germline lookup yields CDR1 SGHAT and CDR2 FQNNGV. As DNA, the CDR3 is TGTGCCAGCAGCTTAGACGGACAGGATAATTCACCCCTCAACTTT. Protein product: CASSLDGQDNSPLNF.